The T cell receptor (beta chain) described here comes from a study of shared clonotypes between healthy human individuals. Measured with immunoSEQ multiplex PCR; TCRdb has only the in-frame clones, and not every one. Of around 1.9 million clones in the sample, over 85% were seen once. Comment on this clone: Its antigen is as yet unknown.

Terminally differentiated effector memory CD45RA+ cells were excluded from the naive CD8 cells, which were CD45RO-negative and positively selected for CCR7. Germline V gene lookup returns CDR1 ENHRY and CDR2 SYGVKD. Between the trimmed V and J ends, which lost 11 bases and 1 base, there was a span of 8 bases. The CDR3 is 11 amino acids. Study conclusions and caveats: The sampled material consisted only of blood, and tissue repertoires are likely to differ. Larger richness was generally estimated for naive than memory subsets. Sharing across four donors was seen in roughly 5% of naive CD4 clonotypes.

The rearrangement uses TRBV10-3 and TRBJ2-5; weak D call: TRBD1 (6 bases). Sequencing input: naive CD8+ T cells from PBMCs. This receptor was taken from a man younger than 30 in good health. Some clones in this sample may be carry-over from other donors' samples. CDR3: CAGTSQETQYF. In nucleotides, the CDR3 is TGTGCCGGGACATCCCAAGAGACCCAGTACTTC.